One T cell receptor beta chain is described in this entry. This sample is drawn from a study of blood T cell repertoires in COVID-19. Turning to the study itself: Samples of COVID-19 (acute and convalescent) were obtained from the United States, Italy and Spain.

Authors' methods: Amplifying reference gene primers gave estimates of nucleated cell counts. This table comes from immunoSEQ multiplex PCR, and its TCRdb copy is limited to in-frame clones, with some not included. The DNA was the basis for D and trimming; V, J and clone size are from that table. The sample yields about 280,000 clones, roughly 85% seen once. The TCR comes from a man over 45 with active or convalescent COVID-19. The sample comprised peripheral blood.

The CDR3 here is CASSLSRGDTEAFF. Here the CDR3 DNA reads TGTGCCAGCAGTCTCTCCAGGGGGGACACTGAAGCTTTCTTT. The rearrangement uses TRBV28 and TRBJ1-1, with 7 bases fitting TRBD1. The CDR3 length is 14 residues. Germline V lookup: CDR1 MDHEN, CDR2 SYDVKM. V lost 5 bases and J lost 3; bases outside the gene matches: 6.